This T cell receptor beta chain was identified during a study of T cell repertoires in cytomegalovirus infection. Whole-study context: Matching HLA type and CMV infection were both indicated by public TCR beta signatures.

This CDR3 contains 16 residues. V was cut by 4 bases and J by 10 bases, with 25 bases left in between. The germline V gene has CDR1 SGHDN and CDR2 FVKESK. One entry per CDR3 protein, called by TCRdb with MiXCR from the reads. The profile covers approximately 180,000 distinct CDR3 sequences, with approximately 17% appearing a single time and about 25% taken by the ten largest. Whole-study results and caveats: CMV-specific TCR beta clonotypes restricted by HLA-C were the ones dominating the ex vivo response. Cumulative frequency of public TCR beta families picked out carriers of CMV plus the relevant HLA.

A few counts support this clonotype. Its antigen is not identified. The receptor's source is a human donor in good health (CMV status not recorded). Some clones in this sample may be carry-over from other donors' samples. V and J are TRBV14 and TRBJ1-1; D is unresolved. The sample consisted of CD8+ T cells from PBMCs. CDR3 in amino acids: CASSPLLPNWRKGAFF. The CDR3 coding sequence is TGTGCCAGCAGCCCCCTCTTGCCCAATTGGCGAAAGGGAGCTTTCTTT. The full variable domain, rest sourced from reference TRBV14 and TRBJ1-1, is EAGVTQFPSHSVIEKGQTVTLRCDPISGHDNLYWYRRVMGKEIKFLLHFVKESKQDESGMPNNRFLAERTGGTYSTLKVQPAELEDSGVYFCASSPLLPNWRKGAFFGQGTRLTVV.